The 9 T cell receptor beta chains below all came from one sample that was sequenced in a study of T cells expressing NK-cell markers. TCRdb reworked the 5' RACE reads into one entry per CDR3 protein, no DNA. This sample contains about 160,000 distinct CDR3 sequences. The source material was blood T cells: a sorted CD56 or NKG2C T cell subset, CD4+ or CD8+ T cells, or bulk PBMC T cells (not recorded which). These receptors were taken from a man aged 18-70 years in good health.

V and J are TRBV18 and TRBJ1-3. CDR1 and CDR2 (germline): KGHSH, LQKENI. The CDR3 consists of 16 residues. The CDR3 loop reads CASSHIGDYSGNTIYF.

The CDR3: CSAREPGRTIGRGANVLTF. The chain uses TRBV20-1 and TRBJ2-6; the D gene TCRdb calls, TRBD1, cannot be checked with no DNA. CDR3 length equals 19 residues. Per germline, CDR1 DFQATT and CDR2 SNEGSKA (reference sequence).

The chain couples TRBV3-1 to TRBJ2-2. CDR3 size: 15 residues. Germline V gene lookup returns CDR1 LGHDT and CDR2 YNNKEL (reference sequence). This CDR3 reads CASSQGSRYTGELFF.

J is TRBJ2-5 and V is TRBV6-4; with no DNA, the TCRdb D assignment of TRBD2 cannot be verified. This CDR3 region has 15 residues. Germline CDR1 reads MRHNA; CDR2 reads SNTAGT. The chain's CDR3 is CASSENAGSPETQYF.

V and J are TRBV6-1 and TRBJ2-3; TCRdb selects TRBD1, and the lack of DNA leaves this call unchecked. The CDR3 length is 16 residues. Germline V CDR1 and CDR2: MNHNS, SASEGT. The CDR3 region is CASRNRGLELTDTQYF.

V is TRBV4-1 and J is TRBJ1-1. The CDR3 has 13 amino acids. The germline V gene has CDR1 MGHRA and CDR2 YSYEKL. CDR3 loop: CASSQKTGNEAFF.

The chain carries TRBV20-1 and TRBJ1-1; TCRdb returns TRBD1, unconfirmable since there is no DNA. This CDR3 has 15 residues. Germline CDR1 and CDR2: DFQATT and SNEGSKA (reference sequence). The CDR3 reads CSARGPGFVNIEAFF.

The CDR3 spells CASSQARTGRATEAFF. V is TRBV3-1 and J is TRBJ1-1; TCRdb reports TRBD1, a call that lacks DNA to check it against. The length of the CDR3 is 16 residues. Germline CDR1 and CDR2: LGHDT and YNNKEL (reference sequence).

The V gene is TRBV9, the J gene TRBJ2-7; there is no DNA to check the TCRdb D call of TRBD1. This CDR3 is built from 14 residues. Per germline, CDR1 SGDLS and CDR2 YYNGEE. The CDR3 here is CASSPWTEEEEQYF.